Below, 11 T cell receptor beta chains from the same sample are listed, as sequenced in a study of CD8 T cells in Susac syndrome. Random hexamers served to reverse transcribe roughly 0.5 to 1 ug RNA. One entry per CDR3 protein results from TCRdb running MiXCR on the immunoSEQ multiplex PCR reads. The data contain about 200,000 distinct CDR3 sequences, 95% of them seen just once; the ten biggest clones take up approximately 0.082%. Sequencing was performed on CD4+ T cells from PBMCs. The receptors derive from a human donor with multiple sclerosis.

V gene TRBV7-9 combines with J gene TRBJ2-1; a weak D match, TRBD2 (6 bases). The CDR3 is 14 residues long. Looked up from germline, CDR1 is SEHNR and CDR2 is FQNEAQ (reference sequence). V gave up 1 base and J gave up 8 bases, with 12 bases separating them. CDR3 sequence (DNA): TGTGCCAGCAGCTTAGGAGCGGGCAGCGATGAGCAGTTCTTC. Translating it yields CASSLGAGSDEQFF.

The chain employs TRBV29-1 and TRBJ1-1; D possibly corresponds to TRBD1 (6 bases). Germline lookup yields CDR1 SQVTM and CDR2 ANQGSEA. There are 15 residues in the CDR3. CDR3 DNA sequence: TGCACCATCCGGGGGGCAGGGTCATTGAACACTGAAGCTTTCTTT. As protein: CTIRGAGSLNTEAFF.

J is TRBJ2-2 and V is TRBV7-3, with 7 nucleotides matching TRBD1. The CDR3 loop spans 15 amino acids. The germline gives CDR1 SGHTA, CDR2 FQGTGA. Germline trimming cut 5 bases from V and 5 bases from J; bases unmatched to any gene: 8. The CDR3 sequence is CASSPRQGETGELFF. CDR3 sequence (DNA): TGTGCCAGCAGCCCCCGACAGGGAGAAACCGGGGAGCTGTTTTTT.

This clonotype turned up a few times. The CDR3: CASSLGLANEQFF. The CDR3 nucleotides read TGTGCCAGCAGTTTGGGACTAGCCAATGAGCAGTTCTTC. The chain combines TRBV27 with TRBJ2-1; TRBD2 matches at 9 bases. V dropped 3 bases and J dropped 6; count of bases not matched to a gene: 0. The germline gives CDR1 MNHEY, CDR2 SMNVEV (reference sequence). CDR3 size: 13 residues.

This clonotype has a handful of counts. This chain links TRBV6-1 with TRBJ1-6, with unresolved D. This CDR3 is built from 14 residues. V lost 6 bases and J 6 bases, leaving 12 bases between the germline ends. Germline V gene lookup returns CDR1 MNHNS and CDR2 SASEGT. This CDR3 reads CASRITVPNSPLHF. The CDR3 coding sequence is TGTGCCAGCAGGATAACAGTACCTAATTCACCCCTCCACTTT.

V is TRBV29-1 and J is TRBJ2-7; D is unresolved. This CDR3 is built from 12 residues. The germline CDR1 and CDR2 sequences are SQVTM and ANQGSEA. V was cut by 4 bases and J by 3 bases, with 10 bases left in between. CDR3 coding DNA: TGCAGCGTTGCCAGTCCCCTCTACGAGCAGTACTTC. Amino acid sequence: CSVASPLYEQYF.

A single count supports this clonotype. This chain connects TRBV20-1 to TRBJ2-1; unclear D gene. This CDR3 region has 12 residues. The germline CDR1 and CDR2 sequences are DFQATT and SNEGSKA (reference sequence). Trimming shortened V by 0 bases and J by 5 bases, and 5 bases separated the two germline ends. The CDR3 is CSARDYHNEQFF. The CDR3 coding sequence is TGCAGTGCTAGAGACTACCACAATGAGCAGTTCTTC.

The chain carries TRBV3-1 and TRBJ1-5; 7 bases line up with TRBD1. This CDR3 is built from 14 residues. V shed 1 base and J 7 bases; nucleotides not matched to a gene: 4. Germline lookup yields CDR1 LGHDT and CDR2 YNNKEL (reference sequence). The CDR3 sequence: CASSQGQGDQPQHF. The CDR3 bases are TGTGCCAGCAGCCAAGGCCAGGGGGACCAGCCCCAGCATTTT.

The rearrangement links TRBV12-3 or TRBV12-4 to TRBJ1-5, with 7 bases fitting TRBD1. V dropped 6 bases and J dropped 7; count of bases not matched to a gene: 9. The CDR3 is made up of 14 amino acids. This chain's CDR3 is CASSFDRVAQPQHF. CDR3 bases: TGTGCCAGCAGCTTCGACAGGGTGGCACAGCCCCAGCATTTT.

V usage is TRBV4-2 and J usage is TRBJ1-2, with D possibly being TRBD1 (6 bases). This CDR3 comprises 16 residues. Trimming shortened V by 3 bases and J by 5 bases, and 19 bases separated the two germline ends. The germline CDR1 and CDR2 sequences are LGHNA and YNFKEQ. The CDR3 sequence: CASSHIQGTPGYGYTF. The CDR3 coding sequence is TGTGCCAGCAGCCACATTCAGGGGACTCCTGGGTATGGCTACACCTTC.

This clonotype was counted a single time. This chain joins TRBV15 and TRBJ2-7, with 8 bases fitting TRBD2. CDR1 LNHNV and CDR2 YYDKDF come from the germline V gene (reference sequence). The CDR3 is made up of 15 amino acids. After removal of 6 bases from V and 3 bases from J, the junction contained 10 bases not matched to a gene. The CDR3 DNA is TGTGCCACCAGTTGGGGGGTAGCGGGGAACTACGAGCAGTACTTC. Residues: CATSWGVAGNYEQYF.